This TCR beta chain was recovered during a study of cytomegalovirus exposure and HLA in healthy donors. Points from the study as a whole: The study found most TCR sequences rare, yet found some public TCRs in many donors.

The V gene end was trimmed by 5 bases and the J gene end by 5 bases; junction bases not matched to a gene: 5. CDR3 length equals 14 residues. The V gene's germline CDR1 is GTSNPN and CDR2 SVGIG (reference sequence). This clone is a singleton in its sample. Its antigen is not known. Method: immunoSEQ multiplex PCR; TCRdb's copy keeps in-frame clones and lacks some. The data hold 55,000 to 75,000 clones, with 85% to 95% observed a single time. The sequence derives from a man aged 18-30 years in good health and CMV-seropositive. The chain recombines TRBV30 with TRBJ2-1, with 11 bases fitting TRBD2. The sample consisted of PBMCs. CDR3 in amino acids: CAWEGLADDNEQFF. Written as DNA, the CDR3 is TGTGCCTGGGAGGGACTAGCGGACGACAATGAGCAGTTCTTC.